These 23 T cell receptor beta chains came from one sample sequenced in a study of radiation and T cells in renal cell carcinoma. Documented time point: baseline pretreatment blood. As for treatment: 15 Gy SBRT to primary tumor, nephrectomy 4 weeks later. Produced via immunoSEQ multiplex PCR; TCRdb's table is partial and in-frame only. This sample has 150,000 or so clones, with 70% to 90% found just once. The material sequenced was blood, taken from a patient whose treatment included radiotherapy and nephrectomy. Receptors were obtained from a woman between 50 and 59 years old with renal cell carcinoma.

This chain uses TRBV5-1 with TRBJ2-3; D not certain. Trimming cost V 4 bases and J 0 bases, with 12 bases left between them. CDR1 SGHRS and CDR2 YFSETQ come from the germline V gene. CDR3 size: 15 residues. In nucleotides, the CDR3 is TGCGCCAGCAGCGTCGACCCTTCTAGCACAGATACGCAGTATTTT. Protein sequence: CASSVDPSSTDTQYF.

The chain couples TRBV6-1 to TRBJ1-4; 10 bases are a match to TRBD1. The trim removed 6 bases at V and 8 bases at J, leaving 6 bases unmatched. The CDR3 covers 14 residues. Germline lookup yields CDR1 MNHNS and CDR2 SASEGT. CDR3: CASRDRGFREKLFF. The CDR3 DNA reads TGTGCCAGCAGGGACAGGGGGTTTCGGGAAAAACTGTTTTTT.

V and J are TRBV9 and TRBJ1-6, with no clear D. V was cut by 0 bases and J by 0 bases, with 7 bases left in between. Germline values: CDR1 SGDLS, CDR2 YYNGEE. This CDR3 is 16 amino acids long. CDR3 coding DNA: TGTGCCAGCAGCGTAGGGGAGGGCTCCTATAATTCACCCCTCCACTTT. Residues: CASSVGEGSYNSPLHF.

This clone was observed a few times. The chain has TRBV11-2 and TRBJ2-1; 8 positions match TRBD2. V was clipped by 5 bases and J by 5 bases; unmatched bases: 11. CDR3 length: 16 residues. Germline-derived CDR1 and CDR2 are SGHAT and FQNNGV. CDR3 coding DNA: TGTGCCAGCAGCCCCTTCGCCGGGGGGGCCAACAATGAGCAGTTCTTC. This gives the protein CASSPFAGGANNEQFF.

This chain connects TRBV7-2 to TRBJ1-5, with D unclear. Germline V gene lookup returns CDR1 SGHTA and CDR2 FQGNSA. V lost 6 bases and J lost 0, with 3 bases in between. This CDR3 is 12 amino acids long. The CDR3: CASSTSNQPQHF. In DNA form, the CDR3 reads TGTGCCAGCAGTACTAGCAATCAGCCCCAGCATTTT.

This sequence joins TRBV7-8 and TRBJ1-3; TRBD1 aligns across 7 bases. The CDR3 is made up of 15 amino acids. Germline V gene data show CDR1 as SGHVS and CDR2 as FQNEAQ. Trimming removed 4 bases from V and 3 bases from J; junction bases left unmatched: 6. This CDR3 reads CASSSTGASGNTIYF. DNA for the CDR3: TGTGCCAGCAGCTCAACAGGGGCCAGTGGAAACACCATATATTTT.

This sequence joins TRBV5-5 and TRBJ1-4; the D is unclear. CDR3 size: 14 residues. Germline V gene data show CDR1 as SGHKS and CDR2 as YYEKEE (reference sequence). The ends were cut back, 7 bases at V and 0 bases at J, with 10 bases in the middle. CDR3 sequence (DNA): TGTGCCAGCGTAGGAGGTGCAACTAATGAAAAACTGTTTTTT. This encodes CASVGGATNEKLFF.

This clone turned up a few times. CDR3: CASSRGTQNTEAFF. The CDR3 DNA sequence: TGTGCCAGCAGTCGAGGGACACAGAACACTGAAGCTTTCTTT. The rearrangement joins TRBV9 to TRBJ1-1; possibly TRBD1 for D (6 bases). The germline CDR1 and CDR2 sequences are SGDLS and YYNGEE. Trimming cost V 5 bases and J 1 base, with 12 bases left between them. The CDR3 runs to 14 residues.

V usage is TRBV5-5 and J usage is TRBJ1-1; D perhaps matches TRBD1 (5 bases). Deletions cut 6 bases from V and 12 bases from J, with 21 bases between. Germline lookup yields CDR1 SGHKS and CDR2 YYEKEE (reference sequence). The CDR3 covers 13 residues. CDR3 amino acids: CASTGDARGTTFF. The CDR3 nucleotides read TGTGCCAGCACCGGGGACGCCCGGGGGACGACTTTCTTT.

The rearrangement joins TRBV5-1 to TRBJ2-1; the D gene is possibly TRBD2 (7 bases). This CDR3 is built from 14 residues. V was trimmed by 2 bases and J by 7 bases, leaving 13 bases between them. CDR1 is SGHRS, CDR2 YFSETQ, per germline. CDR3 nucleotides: TGCGCCAGCAGCTTCCGAGGGGGGGCGAATGAGCAGTTCTTC. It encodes CASSFRGGANEQFF.

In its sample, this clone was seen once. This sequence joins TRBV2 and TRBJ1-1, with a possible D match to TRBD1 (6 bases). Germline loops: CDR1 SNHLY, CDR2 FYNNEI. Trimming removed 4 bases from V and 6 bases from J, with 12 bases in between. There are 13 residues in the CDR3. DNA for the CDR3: TGTGCCAGCAGTGGAGGACAGCGATCTGAAGCTTTCTTT. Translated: CASSGGQRSEAFF.

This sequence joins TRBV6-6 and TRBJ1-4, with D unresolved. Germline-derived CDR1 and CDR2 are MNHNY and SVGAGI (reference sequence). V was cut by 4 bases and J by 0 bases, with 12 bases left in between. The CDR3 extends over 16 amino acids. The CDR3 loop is CASSSPGGATNEKLFF. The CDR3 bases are TGTGCCAGCAGTTCGCCCGGAGGTGCAACTAATGAAAAACTGTTTTTT.

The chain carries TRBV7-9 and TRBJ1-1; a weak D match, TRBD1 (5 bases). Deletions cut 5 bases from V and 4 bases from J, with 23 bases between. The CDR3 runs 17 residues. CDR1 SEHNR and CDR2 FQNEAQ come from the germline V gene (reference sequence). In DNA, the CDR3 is TGTGCCAGCAGCCTTGGAGGGGCGGGAGGAGCTGGCACTGAAGCTTTCTTT. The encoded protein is CASSLGGAGGAGTEAFF.

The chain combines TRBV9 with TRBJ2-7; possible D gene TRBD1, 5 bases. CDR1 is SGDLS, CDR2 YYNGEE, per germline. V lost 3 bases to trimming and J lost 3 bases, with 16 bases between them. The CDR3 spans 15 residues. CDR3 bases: TGTGCCAGCAGCGCCTTCTGGCAGGGCTACTACGAGCAGTACTTC. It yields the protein CASSAFWQGYYEQYF.

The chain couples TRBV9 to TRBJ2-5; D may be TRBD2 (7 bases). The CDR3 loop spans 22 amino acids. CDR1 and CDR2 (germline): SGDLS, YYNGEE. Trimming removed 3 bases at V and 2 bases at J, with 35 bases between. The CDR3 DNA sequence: TGTGCCAGCAGCGCAACTCTACCAGGAGGGAGGGGGTCTGGGGCACTGCAAGAGACCCAGTACTTC. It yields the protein CASSATLPGGRGSGALQETQYF.

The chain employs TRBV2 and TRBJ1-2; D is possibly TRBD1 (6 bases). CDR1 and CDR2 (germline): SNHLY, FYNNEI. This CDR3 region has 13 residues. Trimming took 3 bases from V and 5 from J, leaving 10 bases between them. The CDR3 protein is CASSESGEYGYTF. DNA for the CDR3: TGTGCCAGCAGTGAGTCAGGGGAGTATGGCTACACCTTC.

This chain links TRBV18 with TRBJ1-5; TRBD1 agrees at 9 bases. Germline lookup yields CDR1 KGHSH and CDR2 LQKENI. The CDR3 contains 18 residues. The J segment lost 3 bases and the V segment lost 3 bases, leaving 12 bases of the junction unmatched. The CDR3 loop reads CASSPLGPGQGFNQPQHF. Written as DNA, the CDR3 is TGTGCCAGCTCACCCCTGGGACCGGGACAGGGATTCAATCAGCCCCAGCATTTT.

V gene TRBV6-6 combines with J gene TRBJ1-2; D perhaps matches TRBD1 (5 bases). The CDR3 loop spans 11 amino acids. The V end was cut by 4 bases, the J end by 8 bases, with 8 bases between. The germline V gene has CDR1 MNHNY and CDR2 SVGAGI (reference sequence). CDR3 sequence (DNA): TGTGCCAGCAGTTGGGACTTCGGCTACACCTTC. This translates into CASSWDFGYTF.

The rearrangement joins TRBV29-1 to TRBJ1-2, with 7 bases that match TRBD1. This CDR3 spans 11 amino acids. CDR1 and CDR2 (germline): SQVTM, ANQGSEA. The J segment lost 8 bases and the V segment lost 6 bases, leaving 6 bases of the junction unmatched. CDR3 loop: CSVDRYWGYTF. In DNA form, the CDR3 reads TGCAGCGTGGACAGGTATTGGGGCTACACCTTC. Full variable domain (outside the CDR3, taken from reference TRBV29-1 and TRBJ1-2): SAVISQKPSRDICQRGTSLTIQCQVDSQVTMMFWYRQQPGQSLTLIATANQGSEATYESGFVIDKFPISRPNLTFSTLTVSNMSPEDSSIYLCSVDRYWGYTFGSGTRLTVV.

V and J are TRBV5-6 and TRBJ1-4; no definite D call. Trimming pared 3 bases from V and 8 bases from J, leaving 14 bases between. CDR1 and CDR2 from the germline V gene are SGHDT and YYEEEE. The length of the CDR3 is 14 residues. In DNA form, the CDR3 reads TGTGCCAGCAGCTCGGGAATTACATCGGAAAAACTGTTTTTT. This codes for CASSSGITSEKLFF.

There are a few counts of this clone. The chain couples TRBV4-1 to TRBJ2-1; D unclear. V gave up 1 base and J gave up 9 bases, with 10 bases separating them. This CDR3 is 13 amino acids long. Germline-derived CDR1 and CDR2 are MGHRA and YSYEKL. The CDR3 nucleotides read TGCGCCAGCAGCCAAGTTGAGAGTGGTGAGCAGTTCTTC. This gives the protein CASSQVESGEQFF.

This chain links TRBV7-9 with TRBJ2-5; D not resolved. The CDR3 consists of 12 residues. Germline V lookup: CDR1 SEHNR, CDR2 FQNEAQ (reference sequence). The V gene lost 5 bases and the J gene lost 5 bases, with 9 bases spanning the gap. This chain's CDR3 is CASSPGRETQYF. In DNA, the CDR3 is TGTGCCAGCAGCCCAGGTCGGGAGACCCAGTACTTC.

The CDR3 bases are TGTGCCAGCAGCTTAAGGGGTAGTGGAAACACCATATATTTT. It specifies CASSLRGSGNTIYF. The rearrangement uses TRBV7-9 and TRBJ1-3, with D possibly matching TRBD1 (5 bases). Between the trimmed V and J ends, which lost 2 bases and 3 bases, there was a span of 8 bases. CDR1 and CDR2 (germline): SEHNR, FQNEAQ (reference sequence). This CDR3 spans 14 amino acids.